Listed below are T cell receptor beta chains from one sample, sequenced in a study of blood T cell repertoires in COVID-19. Assay: immunoSEQ multiplex PCR; the TCRdb copy retains only in-frame clones and omits some. Of about 71,000 clones listed, around nine tenths are singletons. The material sequenced was peripheral blood. Every receptor here comes from a human donor in a cohort sampled during active COVID-19. Each CDR3 is given without its conserved first and last residue.

TRBV11-3,ASSSQQGALGGELF
TRBV27,ASSKLAGGAWGTQY
TRBV7-3,ASSWDNKNIQY
TRBV28,ASSSSNYGYT
TRBV4-2,ASSQDRAGGYT
TRBV7-2,ASSFRGSPLH
TRBV21-1,ASSPQQGSTGELF
TRBV18,ASSPRGMDQPQH
TRBV19,ASSKETGWHQPQH
TRBV10-3,AIRIAAANTGELF
TRBV4-3,ASSRKVGSLNGYT
TRBV9,ASSPEERATEKLF
TRBV7-9,ASSPGDRGGDIVNTEAF
TRBV7-2,ASSPIRGNYGYT
TRBV4-1,ASSQVGTRTDTQY
TRBV7-7,ASSSGQSPGTEKLF
TRBV4-1,ASSPGTSGTGELF
TRBV27,ASSLETSGGPRDTQY
TRBV3-1/TRBV3-2,ASTLGGRGFDEQF
TRBV19,ASSIGQLLYNEQF